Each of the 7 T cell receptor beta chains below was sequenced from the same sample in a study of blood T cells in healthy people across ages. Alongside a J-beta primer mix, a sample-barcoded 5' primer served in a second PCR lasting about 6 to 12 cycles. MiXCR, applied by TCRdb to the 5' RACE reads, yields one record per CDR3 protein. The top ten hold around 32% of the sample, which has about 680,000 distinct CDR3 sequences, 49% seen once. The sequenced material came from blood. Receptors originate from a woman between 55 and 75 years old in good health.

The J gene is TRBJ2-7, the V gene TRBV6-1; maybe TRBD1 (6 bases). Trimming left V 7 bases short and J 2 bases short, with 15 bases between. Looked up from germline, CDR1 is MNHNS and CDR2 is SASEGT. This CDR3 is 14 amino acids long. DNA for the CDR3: TGTGCCAGCACCCACAGGGTCCAAGCCTACGAGCAGTACTTC. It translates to CASTHRVQAYEQYF.

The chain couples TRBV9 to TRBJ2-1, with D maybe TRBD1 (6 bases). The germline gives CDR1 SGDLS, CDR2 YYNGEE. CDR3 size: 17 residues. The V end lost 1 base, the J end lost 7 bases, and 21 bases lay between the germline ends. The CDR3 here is CASSVRPGLTGDNEQFF. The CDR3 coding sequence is TGTGCCAGCAGCGTAAGGCCGGGGTTGACAGGTGATAATGAGCAGTTCTTC.

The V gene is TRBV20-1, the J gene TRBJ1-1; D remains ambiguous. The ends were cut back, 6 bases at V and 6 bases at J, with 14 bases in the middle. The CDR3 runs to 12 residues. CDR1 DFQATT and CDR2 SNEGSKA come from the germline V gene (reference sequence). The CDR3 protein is CSAPNEPAEAFF. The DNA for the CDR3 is TGCAGTGCCCCGAATGAACCGGCTGAAGCTTTCTTT.

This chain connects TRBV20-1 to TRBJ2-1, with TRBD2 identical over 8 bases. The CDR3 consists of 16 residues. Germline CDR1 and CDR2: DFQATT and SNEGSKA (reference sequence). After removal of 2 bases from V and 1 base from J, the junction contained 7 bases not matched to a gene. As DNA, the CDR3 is TGCAGTGCTAGAAGTTTCGCGGGAGGATCCTACAATGAGCAGTTCTTC. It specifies CSARSFAGGSYNEQFF.

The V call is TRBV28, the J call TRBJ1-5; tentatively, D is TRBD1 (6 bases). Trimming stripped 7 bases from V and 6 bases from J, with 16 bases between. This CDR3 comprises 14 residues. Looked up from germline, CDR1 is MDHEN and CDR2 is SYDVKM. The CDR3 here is CASNPTRGSQPQHF. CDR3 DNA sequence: TGTGCCAGCAACCCCACCAGGGGCAGTCAGCCCCAGCATTTT.

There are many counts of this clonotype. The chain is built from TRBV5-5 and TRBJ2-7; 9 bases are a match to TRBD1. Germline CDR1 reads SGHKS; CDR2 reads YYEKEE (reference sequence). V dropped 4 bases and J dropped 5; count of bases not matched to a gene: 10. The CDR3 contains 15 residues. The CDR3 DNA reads TGTGCCAGCAGCGACGGACAGGGGAGGTCGGACGAGCAGTACTTC. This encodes CASSDGQGRSDEQYF.

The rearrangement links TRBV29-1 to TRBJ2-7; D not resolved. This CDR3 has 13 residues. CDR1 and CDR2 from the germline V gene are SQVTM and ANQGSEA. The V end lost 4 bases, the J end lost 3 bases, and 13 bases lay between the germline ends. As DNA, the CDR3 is TGCAGCGTTGCGGGCACTGGCCTCTACGAGCAGTACTTC. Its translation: CSVAGTGLYEQYF.